This T cell receptor beta chain was documented in a study of cytomegalovirus exposure and HLA in healthy donors (dated by TCRdb to 2016 to 2017). Regarding the complete study: An earlier analysis of some 500 of the donors reported approximately 290 Gb of sequence data and some 120 million unique TCR beta sequences from 150 million to 200 million T cells. The study was designed to test whether signatures of past pathogen exposure could be identified by cataloging public T cell receptors. Of the approximately 400 genotyped donors, 81% were placed in the genetic ancestry cluster associated with self-reported Caucasian donors. Besides the first cohort of 666 subjects, a separate validation cohort made up of over a hundred different subjects was used. The number of donors typed differed by locus, with about 629-640 for A, B, C, DRB1 and DQB1, more than 500 for DQA1, 600 to 610 for DPA1, and over 400 for DPB1. Across about 370 genotyped donors of the cohort, an average of approximately 220,000 unique TCR beta nucleotide sequences per donor were sequenced, and roughly 18% of those sequences were non-productive. The study used immunosequencing to profile the T cell repertoires of approximately 640 subjects and linked those repertoires to cytomegalovirus serostatus. All discovery cohort repertoires had been generated on a single sequencing platform. A later genetic analysis used genome-wide SNP genotypes for about three fifths of the 666 donors, treating that subset as a discovery cohort. About 280 gigabases of sequencing data and roughly 81 million unique TCR sequences made up an early release that covered approximately 650 HLA-typed donors. High-throughput TCR immunosequencing, statistical association of individual TCRs with disease status, and machine learning were combined to predict cytomegalovirus infection status. Donor age, sex, ethnicity and CMV serostatus were compiled together with the repertoire data. To decide whether each TCR beta V gene segment behaved as functional or pseudogenic, an earlier analysis of over 500 of the donors relied on high-throughput TCR beta sequencing. HLA typing covered class I and class II loci at four-digit resolution. Roughly 5 DR-DQ haplotypes were handled as single units for association and clustering, since linkage in the cohort was strong. A later analysis re-analyzed previously published TCR beta repertoires from hundreds of donors and added high-resolution HLA genotyping to study TCR occurrence patterns. Rather than drawing on any new phenotypic data, the later analysis identified candidate immune exposures from TCR beta sequences and the way those sequences occurred across donors.

What the work shows at the level of the full study, not this receptor alone: In this cohort, only TCR beta chains were sequenced, and detectable features were limited by the absence of alpha or paired-chain data. In a later genetic analysis, a missense DCLRE1C variant was associated with V-gene and J-gene trimming of TCR beta chains, and the association was replicated in an independent cohort. In an earlier analysis of some 550 of the donors, most TCR beta V segments were observed in productive rearrangements about 87% or about 30% of the time, broadly matching IMGT annotations. A later genetic analysis reported fewer N-insertions in productive TCRs among donors in an Asian-associated ancestry cluster than the approximately 700-donor mean. Three of the identified cytomegalovirus-associated TCR beta chains were confirmed in vitro to be specific for cytomegalovirus antigens. A further reported finding was that TCR beta sequences accurately predicted the HLA-A and HLA-B alleles for most subjects in the first cohort. In the study, 150 to 200 TCR beta chains were listed as associated with cytomegalovirus. Strong co-occurrence of HLA alleles, especially DR and DQ, made assigning TCR associations to individual alleles difficult. The authors suggested that the approach could potentially be generalized to other disease states and immunological phenotypes. Correlated functional status among segregating V segments might be attributable to linkage disequilibrium, but an unknown experimental factor could not be ruled out. A cluster of highly shared sequence variants was judged likely to represent a technical artifact of the sequencing pipeline. A later analysis found that HLA-associated TCR beta chains were more clonally expanded and had lower generation probabilities than equally common non-associated chains. According to a later analysis, TCR association rates differed among HLA loci, with DRB1 alleles showing the most associated TCRs and HLA-C alleles showing the fewest. The 87-base-pair reads could not distinguish some IMGT-functional V segments, including TRBV6-2 and TRBV6-3, so those segments were excluded. The only immune exposure information available for the cohort was CMV serostatus. The presence/absence analyses assumed that sequencing depth was roughly uniform across donors, and that assumption may not be true. The classifier was reported to diagnose cytomegalovirus status with high specificity and sensitivity in both the original and validation cohorts. Because HLA typing was unavailable for some donors at each locus, only the typed subset was used in association tests. Across donors, most TCR sequences were observed very rarely, whereas some public TCRs were present in many individuals. A later analysis reported that several top co-occurrence clusters appeared linked to parvovirus B19, influenza, CMV and Epstein-Barr virus. Because counts were too low, 15 to 20 rarely observed V segments, including chromosome 9 orphons, were excluded from the earlier analysis of several hundred of the donors. In a later analysis, about 17,000 TCR beta sequences were associated with specific HLA alleles at a false discovery rate of 0.05. Most CMV-associated TCR beta chains appeared to be HLA-restricted in a later analysis, and the HLA associations seemed to be driven largely by CMV exposure.

As for this clone: The antigen this receptor binds is unknown. No base quality values were provided; no much bigger clone lies one nucleotide off.

The cohort comprised several hundred healthy bone marrow donors. Cohort members were all nominally healthy when sampled, although unrecorded immune exposures were likely present. The donor tested CMV seropositive and was one of the 289 seropositive cohort members. Each donor provided a peripheral blood sample, and peripheral blood mononuclear cells were used for TCR beta sequencing. The Qiagen DNeasy Blood Extraction Kit was used to extract genomic DNA from the blood cell samples. The library relied on the immunoSEQ multiplex PCR assay. The multiplex PCR relied on a mix of 60 forward primers for TCR Vbeta segments and 13 reverse primers for TCR Jbeta segments. A multiplex PCR assay on genomic DNA amplified the CDR3 region of rearranged TCR beta genes. Amplified TCR beta libraries were sequenced as 87-base-pair reads on the Illumina HiSeq System. In the source study's methods: Across the roughly 700 repertoires, a later analysis counted approximately 83 million unique TCR beta chains, some 11 million of which were shared by at least two donors. Raw reads were error-corrected and collapsed into unique sequences by a nearest-neighbor algorithm in which closely related sequences were merged to remove PCR and sequencing errors. CDR3 sequences were aligned to IMGT reference sequences to assign V, D and J gene segments. For a sequence to be retained, a match of at least six nucleotides was required to both a V gene segment and a J gene segment. Rearrangements were called productive when the CDR3 lacked stop codons and stayed in frame with V and J; all others were non-productive. Following IMGT convention, CDR3 was defined as the stretch from the second conserved V-encoded cysteine to the conserved J-encoded phenylalanine. In an earlier analysis of 587 of the donors, sequences lacking an unambiguous match to a single V gene segment were excluded. An earlier analysis of fewer than 750 of the donors classified V segments as functional when productive rearrangements were above 56.7% and as segregating when the standard deviation between donors was above 5%. To diagnose cytomegalovirus status from the catalog of TCR beta chain sequences, a statistical classification framework was built. In a later analysis, V and J genes were assigned by comparing TCR nucleotide sequences against IMGT/GENE-DB human TR gene sequences. In a later analysis, CDR3 sequences and most-parsimonious VDJ recombination scenarios were assigned using the TCRdist pipeline. In a later analysis, each TCR beta chain was defined by its CDR3 amino acid sequence together with its V-gene family, and reads without a unique V-gene family were excluded. As a way to deal with suspected cross-contamination and a sequencing artifact, a later analysis dropped 450 to 700 nucleotide sequences that were highly shared and had low generation probability. For each public chain, a later analysis derived a clonal expansion index from normalized ranks of inferred template counts within each repertoire. In a later analysis, generation probabilities were computed with a VDJ recombination model fitted to out-of-frame rearrangements, and the resulting probabilities were checked against IGoR. Hypergeometric tests were used in a later analysis to score TCR-TCR, TCR-HLA and TCR-CMV co-occurrence, with a repertoire-size bias correction applied to the TCR pairs. A later analysis estimated false discovery rates by permuting HLA or CMV assignments 20 times. In a later analysis, co-occurring TCRs were grouped using DBSCAN, with TCRdist sequence similarity added in when clustering inside HLA-allele-positive subsets. Repertoires with fewer than 30,000 or more than 120,000 public chains were left out of co-occurrence clustering, as were five repertoires with anomalous nucleotide sharing. The clones in this table, taken by TCRdb from immuneACCESS, are in-frame only. Not every clone is retained; where verified, under half of the shortfall comes from an unresolved V gene, and the cause of the rest is unknown. The V and J calls and clone size are taken from that table; D and trimming were inferred from the DNA. This sample lists approximately 220,000 clones; 82% were detected once. About 6.1% of the sample goes to the ten largest clones.

CDR1 SGHVS and CDR2 FQNEAQ are derived from the germline V gene. Including cysteine and phenylalanine, the CDR3 has 13 amino acids. Just the 39-base CDR3 DNA is kept, in frame starting at base 1. V is clipped by 6 bases and J by 4 bases, and the sequence between their germline boundaries is 12 bases long. The chain is assembled from TRBV7-8 and TRBJ1-2; the best D guess is TRBD1, with 6 bases matching. Sample: PBMCs. This TCR derives from a man between 40 and 49 years old in good health and CMV-seropositive. CDR3 protein: CASRGTGTYGYTF. The nucleotide sequence is TGTGCCAGCAGAGGAACAGGGACCTATGGCTACACCTTC.